The source of this T cell receptor beta chain is a study of blood T cell repertoires in COVID-19. Study-wide context: There were acute and convalescent COVID-19 samples, and they came from the United States, Italy and Spain. Nucleic acid was either cDNA or gDNA, and it came from T cells, B-cell-depleted T cells, or PBMCs.

The sample holds one count of this clone. In the original analysis: Reference gene primers were amplified, and this amplification served to estimate nucleated cell counts. Measured with immunoSEQ multiplex PCR; TCRdb has only the in-frame clones, and not every one. That table is the source of V, J and clone size, and D and trimming were worked out from the DNA. The sample lists nearly 80,000 clones, roughly 80% occurring once. The germline CDR1 and CDR2 sequences are SNHLY and FYNNEI. The CDR3 loop spans 15 amino acids. V lost 2 bases, J lost 8 bases, and 7 bases stayed unmatched. The sequence came from an older woman with acute or convalescent COVID-19. The chain employs TRBV2 and TRBJ1-4; 8 bases match TRBD1. What was sequenced was peripheral blood. CDR3 DNA sequence: TGTGCCAGCAGTGAACAAACAGGGGGTGGGGAAAAACTGTTTTTT. Encoded protein: CASSEQTGGGEKLFF.